This is a list of T cell receptor beta chains from one sample in a study of shared T cell receptors in the human thymus. Sequenced by immunoSEQ multiplex PCR; TCRdb stores in-frame clones only, minus some. Of some 640,000 clones listed, roughly 86% are singletons. This same sample was also taken into another study, of human thymus T cells.

Sequencing was carried out using thymocytes. Receptors originate from a boy in the first two years of life with a congenital heart defect. CDR3s include the opening cysteine and the closing phenylalanine or tryptophan. D genes are given only for firm matches. Some rows mark clone size as missing; the rest say once, few, many or name a class of expanded clone.

J: TRBJ1-1; size: NA; V: TRBV6-5; D: TRBD1; CDR3: CASSGTGDTEAFF; DNA: TGTGCCAGCAGTGGGACAGGGGACACTGAAGCTTTCTTT
J: TRBJ2-7; size: few; V: TRBV4-3; D: NA; CDR3: CASSQRLGWYEQYF; DNA: TGCGCCAGCAGCCAACGACTAGGTTGGTACGAGCAGTACTTC
J: TRBJ1-6; size: NA; V: TRBV2; D: TRBD1; CDR3: CASSNDRGGSPLHF; DNA: TGTGCCAGCAGTAACGACAGGGGAGGTTCACCCCTCCACTTT
J: TRBJ2-3; size: NA; V: TRBV9; D: TRBD2; CDR3: CASSVSPRQGPRWVAGPTDTQYF; DNA: TGTGCCAGCAGCGTAAGCCCAAGGCAGGGCCCTCGTTGGGTAGCGGGGCCCACAGATACGCAGTATTTT
J: TRBJ2-4; size: NA; V: TRBV28; D: NA; CDR3: CASSLLGQKNIQYF; DNA: TGTGCCAGCAGTTTATTGGGCCAGAAGAACATTCAGTACTTC
J: TRBJ2-6; size: NA; V: TRBV9; D: NA; CDR3: CASSVALTTGANVLTF; DNA: TGTGCCAGCAGCGTAGCTCTAACTACTGGGGCCAACGTCCTGACTTTC
J: TRBJ1-5; size: NA; V: TRBV7-2; D: TRBD1; CDR3: CASSLAQTGVINQPQHF; DNA: TGTGCCAGCAGCTTGGCACAGACAGGGGTCATTAATCAGCCCCAGCATTTT
J: TRBJ2-5; size: NA; V: TRBV30; D: NA; CDR3: CAWRCGSDQETQYF; DNA: TGTGCCTGGCGATGCGGAAGCGACCAAGAGACCCAGTACTTC
J: TRBJ2-5; size: NA; V: TRBV7-9; D: NA; CDR3: CASRKDSQETQYF; DNA: TGTGCCAGCAGAAAAGACAGTCAAGAGACCCAGTACTTC
J: TRBJ2-7; size: NA; V: TRBV7-2; D: NA; CDR3: CASSLGETAIVTSSYEQYF; DNA: TGTGCCAGCAGCTTAGGCGAGACAGCTATTGTAACGAGCTCCTACGAGCAGTACTTC
J: TRBJ2-7; size: NA; V: TRBV9; D: NA; CDR3: CASSVVQALEQYF; DNA: TGTGCCAGCAGCGTAGTACAGGCCCTAGAGCAGTACTTC
J: TRBJ2-3; size: NA; V: TRBV14; D: TRBD1; CDR3: CASSLPGQGEADTQYF; DNA: TGTGCCAGCAGCCTACCGGGACAGGGGGAGGCAGATACGCAGTATTTT
J: TRBJ2-1; size: once; V: TRBV14; D: TRBD2; CDR3: CASSLRTSGFDEQFF; DNA: TGTGCCAGCAGCCTTCGGACTAGCGGGTTCGATGAGCAGTTCTTC
J: TRBJ2-7; size: NA; V: TRBV7-2; D: TRBD1; CDR3: CASSPHSRDRAYEQYF; DNA: TGTGCCAGCAGCCCCCACTCCCGGGACAGGGCTTACGAGCAGTACTTC
J: TRBJ1-5; size: NA; V: TRBV6-5; D: TRBD1; CDR3: CASSPQGAGQPQHF; DNA: TGTGCCAGCAGTCCTCAGGGGGCTGGTCAGCCCCAGCATTTT
J: TRBJ2-3; size: NA; V: TRBV15; D: NA; CDR3: CATSRAEGTDTQYF; DNA: TGTGCCACCAGCAGAGCGGAGGGCACAGATACGCAGTATTTT
J: TRBJ1-5; size: NA; V: TRBV5-8; D: TRBD1; CDR3: CASSLGENPLQGSGNQPQHF; DNA: TGTGCCAGCAGCTTAGGAGAGAACCCATTACAGGGGAGCGGCAATCAGCCCCAGCATTTT
J: TRBJ1-2; size: NA; V: TRBV27; D: NA; CDR3: CASSAGTPTNYGYTF; DNA: TGTGCCAGCAGTGCCGGGACACCAACTAACTATGGCTACACCTTC
J: TRBJ1-1; size: NA; V: TRBV4-3; D: NA; CDR3: CASSRGTFTEAFF; DNA: TGCGCCAGCAGCCGAGGGACATTCACTGAAGCTTTCTTT
J: TRBJ2-3; size: few; V: TRBV6-1; D: NA; CDR3: CAGSPPSTDTQYF; DNA: TGTGCCGGGAGTCCGCCTAGCACAGATACGCAGTATTTT
J: TRBJ1-4; size: NA; V: TRBV10-3; D: NA; CDR3: CAISGASGSQEKLFF; DNA: TGTGCCATCAGTGGGGCGTCGGGGAGTCAGGAAAAACTGTTTTTT
J: TRBJ1-5; size: NA; V: TRBV4-3; D: TRBD1; CDR3: CASSQDSRQGGLYSNQPQHF; DNA: TGCGCCAGCAGCCAAGATAGTCGACAGGGGGGGCTATATAGCAATCAGCCCCAGCATTTT
J: TRBJ2-1; size: NA; V: TRBV27; D: NA; CDR3: CASSPRGWVLPPGEQFF; DNA: TGTGCCAGCAGTCCAAGGGGCTGGGTTCTCCCGCCGGGTGAGCAGTTCTTC
J: TRBJ1-2; size: NA; V: TRBV12-5; D: NA; CDR3: CASADRSGFNYGYTF; DNA: TGTGCTAGTGCGGACAGATCGGGCTTTAACTATGGCTACACCTTC
J: TRBJ2-7; size: NA; V: TRBV6-5; D: NA; CDR3: CASSPSTSYEQYF; DNA: TGTGCCAGCAGCCCTTCAACTAGCTACGAGCAGTACTTC
J: TRBJ2-7; size: NA; V: TRBV5-6; D: TRBD1; CDR3: CASSLGGTGPIYEQYF; DNA: TGTGCCAGCAGCTTGGGAGGGACAGGGCCTATCTACGAGCAGTACTTC
J: TRBJ2-3; size: NA; V: TRBV14; D: NA; CDR3: CASSQPPMRSAPDTQYF; DNA: TGTGCCAGCAGCCAACCCCCAATGCGGTCTGCTCCAGATACGCAGTATTTT
J: TRBJ2-3; size: NA; V: TRBV4-3; D: TRBD2; CDR3: CASSQIPGLAGRASSTDTQYF; DNA: TGCGCCAGCAGCCAGATACCGGGACTAGCGGGGAGAGCGTCTAGCACAGATACGCAGTATTTT
J: TRBJ2-7; size: NA; V: TRBV28; D: NA; CDR3: CASSFGGLEQYF; DNA: TGTGCCAGCAGTTTCGGGGGTCTCGAGCAGTACTTC
J: TRBJ2-1; size: NA; V: TRBV7-9; D: NA; CDR3: CASSFSNEQFF; DNA: TGTGCCAGCAGCTTTTCAAATGAGCAGTTCTTC
J: TRBJ1-6; size: NA; V: TRBV5-8; D: NA; CDR3: CASRGPGEGENSPLHF; DNA: TGTGCCAGCAGGGGGCCGGGGGAGGGGGAAAATTCACCCCTCCACTTT
J: TRBJ2-1; size: few; V: TRBV27; D: NA; CDR3: CASSLIRRAAISYNEQFF; DNA: TGTGCCAGCAGTTTAATCCGGAGGGCCGCGATCTCCTACAATGAGCAGTTCTTC
J: TRBJ2-2; size: NA; V: TRBV9; D: TRBD1; CDR3: CASSVWDSKTGELFF; DNA: TGTGCCAGCAGCGTATGGGACAGCAAAACCGGGGAGCTGTTTTTT
J: TRBJ2-3; size: NA; V: TRBV4-1; D: TRBD2; CDR3: CASSQRSVRFAAGGPSTDTQYF; DNA: TGCGCCAGCAGCCAAAGGTCGGTTCGGTTCGCGGCGGGAGGGCCAAGCACAGATACGCAGTATTTT
J: TRBJ2-4; size: NA; V: TRBV28; D: NA; CDR3: CASKGLSGAKNIQYF; DNA: TGTGCCAGCAAGGGACTTTCAGGAGCCAAAAACATTCAGTACTTC
J: TRBJ1-1; size: NA; V: TRBV29-1; D: TRBD1; CDR3: CSVERDRGRVNTEAFF; DNA: TGCAGCGTTGAAAGGGACAGGGGGCGAGTGAACACTGAAGCTTTCTTT
J: TRBJ1-1; size: NA; V: TRBV13; D: TRBD1; CDR3: CASRTGGDTEAFF; DNA: TGTGCCAGCAGGACAGGGGGGGACACTGAAGCTTTCTTT
J: TRBJ2-5; size: NA; V: TRBV11-2; D: TRBD1; CDR3: CASSLVGGGETQYF; DNA: TGTGCCAGCAGCTTAGTAGGGGGCGGGGAGACCCAGTACTTC
J: TRBJ2-3; size: NA; V: TRBV4-3; D: TRBD2; CDR3: CASSPIAGGSTDTQYF; DNA: TGCGCCAGCAGCCCTATAGCGGGAGGTAGCACAGATACGCAGTATTTT
J: TRBJ2-7; size: NA; V: TRBV14; D: NA; CDR3: CASSQFRSYEQYF; DNA: TGTGCCAGCAGCCAATTTCGGTCCTACGAGCAGTACTTC
J: TRBJ2-7; size: NA; V: TRBV10-3; D: NA; CDR3: CAIRDNEGRPYEQYF; DNA: TGTGCCATCAGAGATAATGAGGGCCGTCCCTACGAGCAGTACTTC
J: TRBJ2-7; size: NA; V: TRBV6-1; D: TRBD1; CDR3: CASREPGQGNYEQYF; DNA: TGTGCCAGCAGAGAACCGGGACAGGGGAACTACGAGCAGTACTTC
J: TRBJ2-2; size: once; V: TRBV7-9; D: NA; CDR3: CASSITGSNTGELFF; DNA: TGTGCCAGCAGCATTACAGGGTCGAACACCGGGGAGCTGTTTTTT
J: TRBJ2-1; size: NA; V: TRBV5-6; D: TRBD2; CDR3: CASSFFAGGRDEQFF; DNA: TGTGCCAGCAGCTTTTTCGCGGGCGGGAGAGATGAGCAGTTCTTC
J: TRBJ2-3; size: NA; V: TRBV5-6; D: NA; CDR3: CASSLPSETSSDTQYF; DNA: TGTGCCAGCAGCTTGCCGTCCGAGACTAGTTCAGATACGCAGTATTTT
J: TRBJ2-1; size: NA; V: TRBV5-6; D: TRBD1; CDR3: CASSWTGGGGQYNEQFF; DNA: TGTGCCAGCAGCTGGACAGGGGGCGGGGGCCAATACAATGAGCAGTTCTTC
J: TRBJ2-2; size: NA; V: TRBV10-1; D: NA; CDR3: CASSGGPTGELFF; DNA: TGCGCCAGCAGTGGCGGGCCCACCGGGGAGCTGTTTTTT
J: TRBJ2-4; size: NA; V: TRBV5-6; D: NA; CDR3: CASSLTGSKNIQYF; DNA: TGTGCCAGCAGCTTAACAGGGTCCAAAAACATTCAGTACTTC
J: TRBJ2-3; size: NA; V: TRBV25-1; D: NA; CDR3: CASSPGAGVTDTQYF; DNA: TGTGCCAGCAGTCCCGGGGCAGGGGTTACAGATACGCAGTATTTT
J: TRBJ2-7; size: once; V: TRBV25-1; D: TRBD1; CDR3: CASSESTGEDTYEQYF; DNA: TGTGCCAGCAGTGAATCGACAGGGGAGGACACCTACGAGCAGTACTTC
J: TRBJ2-7; size: NA; V: TRBV5-3; D: NA; CDR3: CARSLGGKKYF; DNA: TGTGCCAGAAGCTTGGGCGGAAAAAAGTACTTC
J: TRBJ2-1; size: few; V: TRBV7-8; D: TRBD1; CDR3: CASSLPGQGAYNEQFF; DNA: TGTGCCAGCAGCTTACCCGGTCAGGGGGCTTACAATGAGCAGTTCTTC
J: TRBJ2-7; size: NA; V: TRBV27; D: NA; CDR3: CASSSGRDIVYEQYF; DNA: TGTGCCAGCAGCTCCGGCCGGGACATAGTATACGAGCAGTACTTC